This T cell receptor (beta chain) was sequenced for a study of blood T cell repertoires in COVID-19. The repertoire was sequenced with immunoSEQ multiplex PCR; TCRdb's copy has only in-frame clones and lacks some. The data show about 330,000 clones, roughly 90% seen once. Germline CDR1 is GTSNPN and CDR2 is SVGIG (reference sequence). The V segment lost 2 bases and the J segment 4 bases; nucleotides outside the gene matches: 10. The CDR3 contains 15 residues. Sequences were obtained from peripheral blood. The TCR sequence derives from a woman between 50 and 59 years old with active or convalescent COVID-19. The V and J genes are TRBV30 and TRBJ2-7, with 8 positions matching TRBD2. The DNA of the CDR3 is TGTGCCTGGAGTATTTCAGGGGCGGGGGGATACGAGCAGTACTTC. Encoded protein: CAWSISGAGGYEQYF.